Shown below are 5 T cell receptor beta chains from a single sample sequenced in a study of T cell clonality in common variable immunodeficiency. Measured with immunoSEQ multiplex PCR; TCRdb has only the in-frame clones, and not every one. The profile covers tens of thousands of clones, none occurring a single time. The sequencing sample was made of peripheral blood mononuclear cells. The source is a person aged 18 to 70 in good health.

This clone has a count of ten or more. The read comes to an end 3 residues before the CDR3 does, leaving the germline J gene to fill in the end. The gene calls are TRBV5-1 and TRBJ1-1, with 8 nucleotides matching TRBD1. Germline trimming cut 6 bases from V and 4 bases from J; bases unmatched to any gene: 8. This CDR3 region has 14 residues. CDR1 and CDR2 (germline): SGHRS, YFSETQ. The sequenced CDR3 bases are TGCGCCAGCAAAAAAGGACAGGGTGGCACTGAA. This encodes CASKKGQGGTE. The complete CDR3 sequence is CASKKGQGGTEAFF.

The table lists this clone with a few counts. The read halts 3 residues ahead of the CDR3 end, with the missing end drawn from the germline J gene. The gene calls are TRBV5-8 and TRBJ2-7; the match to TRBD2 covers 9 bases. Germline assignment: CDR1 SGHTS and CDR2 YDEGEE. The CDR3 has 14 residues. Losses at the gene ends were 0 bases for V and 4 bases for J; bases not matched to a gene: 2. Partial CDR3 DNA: TGTGCCAGCAGCTTGGCAGCGGGGGGTTACGAG. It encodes CASSLAAGGYE. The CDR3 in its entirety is CASSLAAGGYEQYF.

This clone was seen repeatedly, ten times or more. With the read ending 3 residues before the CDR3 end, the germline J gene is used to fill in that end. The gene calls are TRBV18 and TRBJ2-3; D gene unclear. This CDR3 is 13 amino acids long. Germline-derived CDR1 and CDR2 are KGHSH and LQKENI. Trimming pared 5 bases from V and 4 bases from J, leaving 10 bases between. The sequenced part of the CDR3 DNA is TGTGCCAGCTCATCATCCCGCGCAGATACG. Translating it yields CASSSSRADT. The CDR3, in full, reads CASSSSRADTQYF.

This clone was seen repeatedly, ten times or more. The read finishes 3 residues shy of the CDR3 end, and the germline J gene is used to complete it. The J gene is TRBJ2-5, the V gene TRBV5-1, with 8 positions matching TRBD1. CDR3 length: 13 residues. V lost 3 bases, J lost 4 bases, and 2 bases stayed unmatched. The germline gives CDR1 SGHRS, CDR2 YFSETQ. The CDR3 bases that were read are TGCGCCAGCAGCTACGGACAGGGAGAGACC. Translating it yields CASSYGQGET. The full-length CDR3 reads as CASSYGQGETQYF.

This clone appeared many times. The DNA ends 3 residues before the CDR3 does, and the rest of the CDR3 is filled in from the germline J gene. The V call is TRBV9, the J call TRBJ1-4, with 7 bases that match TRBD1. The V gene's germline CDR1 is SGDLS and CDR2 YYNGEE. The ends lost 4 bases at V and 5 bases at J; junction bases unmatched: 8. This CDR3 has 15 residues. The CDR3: CASSFTTGTNEKLFF. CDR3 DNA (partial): TGTGCCAGCAGCTTTACGACAGGGACGAATGAAAAA.